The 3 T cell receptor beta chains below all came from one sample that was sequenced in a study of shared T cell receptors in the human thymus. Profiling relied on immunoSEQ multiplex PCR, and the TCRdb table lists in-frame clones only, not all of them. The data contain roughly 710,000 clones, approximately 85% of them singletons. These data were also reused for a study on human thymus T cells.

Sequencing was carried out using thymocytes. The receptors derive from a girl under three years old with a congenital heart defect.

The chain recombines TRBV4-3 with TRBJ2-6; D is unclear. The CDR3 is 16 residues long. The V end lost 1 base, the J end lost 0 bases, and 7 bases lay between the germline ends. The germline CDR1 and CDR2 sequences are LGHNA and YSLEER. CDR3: CASSQVWSSGANVLTF. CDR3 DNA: TGCGCCAGCAGCCAAGTGTGGAGCTCTGGGGCCAACGTCCTGACTTTC.

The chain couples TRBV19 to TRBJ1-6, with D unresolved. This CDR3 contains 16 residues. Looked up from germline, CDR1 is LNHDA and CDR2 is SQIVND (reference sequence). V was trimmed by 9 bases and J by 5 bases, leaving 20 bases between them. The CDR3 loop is CASRPRRSENNSPLHF. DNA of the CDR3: TGTGCCAGCCGGCCCCGGAGGTCAGAGAATAATTCACCCCTCCACTTT.

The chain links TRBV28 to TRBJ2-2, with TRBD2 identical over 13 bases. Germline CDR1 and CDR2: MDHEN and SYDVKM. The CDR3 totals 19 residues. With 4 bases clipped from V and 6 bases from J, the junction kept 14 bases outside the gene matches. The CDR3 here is CASSSPLAGGQVIAGELFF. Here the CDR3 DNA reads TGTGCCAGCAGTTCGCCACTAGCGGGGGGGCAGGTAATTGCCGGGGAGCTGTTTTTT.